Below, 24 T cell receptor beta chains from the same sample are listed, as sequenced in a study of identical twins. One entry per CDR3 protein results from TCRdb running MiXCR on the 5' RACE reads. Of 350,000 or so distinct CDR3 sequences detected, roughly 12% appear once; the ten largest clones hold roughly 7%. The same data also went into a second study, on yellow fever vaccine responses in identical twins.

Sequencing was done on a sample of CD8+ T cells sorted from blood. The receptors here all came from a woman in her late teens or twenties in good health.

This clonotype appeared many times. The chain joins TRBV29-1 to TRBJ1-2; D is possibly TRBD1 (6 bases). Germline loops: CDR1 SQVTM, CDR2 ANQGSEA. V was pared by 8 bases and J by 8 bases, with 21 bases between. The CDR3 runs 13 residues. The CDR3 DNA sequence: TGCAGCTCAACCCAGGCGGAGGGGGGAGGCTACACCTTC. It encodes CSSTQAEGGGYTF.

The chain carries TRBV28 and TRBJ2-5, with unresolved D. Germline V gene data show CDR1 as MDHEN and CDR2 as SYDVKM. The V gene lost 3 bases and the J gene lost 0 bases, with 8 bases spanning the gap. The CDR3 has 14 residues. The CDR3 DNA reads as TGTGCCAGCAGTTTGCGGCAGGACCAAGAGACCCAGTACTTC. Encoded protein: CASSLRQDQETQYF. Variable domain in full (rest from reference TRBV28 and TRBJ2-5): DVKVTQSSRYLVKRTGEKVFLECVQDMDHENMFWYRQDPGLGLRLIYFSYDVKMKEKGDIPEGYSVSREKKERFSLILESASTNQTSMYLCASSLRQDQETQYFGPGTRLLVL.

This clonotype was counted many times. The chain uses TRBV5-1 and TRBJ2-3; tentatively, D is TRBD1 (5 bases). Germline CDR1 and CDR2: SGHRS and YFSETQ. Trimming cost V 5 bases and J 5 bases, with 12 bases left between them. This CDR3 has 13 residues. The CDR3 DNA sequence: TGCGCCAGCAGACCGCCGACAGTAGATACGCAGTATTTT. Protein sequence: CASRPPTVDTQYF.

Ten or more counts support this clonotype. This chain uses TRBV3-1 with TRBJ2-1; 7 bases agree with TRBD1. J lost 5 bases, V lost 1 base, and 5 bases had no gene match. Germline values: CDR1 LGHDT, CDR2 YNNKEL (reference sequence). CDR3 length: 15 residues. This chain's CDR3 is CASSQARDRNNEQFF. The DNA for the CDR3 is TGTGCCAGCAGCCAAGCCCGGGACAGAAACAATGAGCAGTTCTTC.

The rearrangement links TRBV6-1 to TRBJ1-1; 7 bases fit TRBD1. Germline loops: CDR1 MNHNS, CDR2 SASEGT. Trimming removed 6 bases from V and 8 bases from J; junction bases left unmatched: 12. The CDR3 covers 14 residues. CDR3 sequence reads: CASSLGTAGTEAFF. CDR3 bases: TGTGCCAGCAGCCTGGGGACAGCTGGAACGGAAGCTTTCTTT.

This clonotype was detected only a few times. The CDR3 loop is CASSSDRGNSPLHF. In DNA, the CDR3 is TGTGCCAGCAGCTCAGACAGGGGGAATTCACCCCTCCACTTT. The V call is TRBV7-6, the J call TRBJ1-6; 9 nucleotides match TRBD1. Germline V gene lookup returns CDR1 SGHVS and CDR2 FNYEAQ. With 4 bases clipped from V and 7 bases from J, the junction kept 2 bases outside the gene matches. CDR3 length: 14 amino acids.

V and J are TRBV3-1 and TRBJ2-3; 8 nucleotides agree with TRBD2. Germline lookup yields CDR1 LGHDT and CDR2 YNNKEL (reference sequence). The CDR3 runs 16 residues. V shed 4 bases and J 8 bases; nucleotides not matched to a gene: 14. CDR3 residues: CASSLSGSWTNATQYF. The CDR3 bases are TGTGCCAGCAGCCTGAGCGGGAGTTGGACGAACGCTACGCAGTATTTT.

This clonotype appeared many times. The chain recombines TRBV5-1 with TRBJ2-2; tentative D call: TRBD1 (5 bases). V lost 0 bases and J lost 1, with 7 bases in between. Germline V CDR1 and CDR2: SGHRS, YFSETQ. The CDR3 runs to 15 residues. The CDR3 DNA reads as TGCGCCAGCAGCTTGGGACAGCAGAACACCGGGGAGCTGTTTTTT. It specifies CASSLGQQNTGELFF.

This clonotype was observed many times. The chain has TRBV10-3 and TRBJ2-7; 7 bases map to TRBD1. The V gene end was trimmed by 5 bases and the J gene end by 4 bases; junction bases not matched to a gene: 5. The germline V gene encodes CDR1 ENHRY and CDR2 SYGVKD. The CDR3 totals 13 residues. The CDR3 spells CAISPGTEYEQYF. As DNA, the CDR3 is TGTGCCATCAGTCCCGGGACAGAGTACGAGCAGTACTTC.

V usage is TRBV6-1 and J usage is TRBJ2-7; the match to TRBD2 covers 10 bases. With V trimmed by 7 bases and J by 3 bases, 6 bases remained unmatched. This CDR3 has 14 amino acids. Germline loops: CDR1 MNHNS, CDR2 SASEGT. The CDR3 coding sequence is TGTGCCAGCAAGGCCAGCGGGGGGGTCTACGAGCAGTACGTC. This translates into CASKASGGVYEQYV.

This clonotype was recorded many times. This rearrangement joins TRBV7-8 to TRBJ2-3; D possibly matches TRBD1 or TRBD2 (6 bases each). The V gene lost 3 bases and the J gene lost 3 bases, with 13 bases spanning the gap. Germline V gene data show CDR1 as SGHVS and CDR2 as FQNEAQ. The CDR3 spans 15 residues. In DNA, the CDR3 is TGTGCCAGCAGCTTCCCCGGGGGCAGGACAGATACGCAGTATTTT. Translating gives CASSFPGGRTDTQYF.

This clonotype appeared a few times. This chain uses TRBV28 with TRBJ2-1; 8 bases agree with TRBD2. The V and J ends lost 6 bases and 4 bases, in that order; junction bases with no gene match: 14. The germline V gene has CDR1 MDHEN and CDR2 SYDVKM. The CDR3 loop spans 17 amino acids. This CDR3 is CASSSLLSGSFYNEQFF. The CDR3 nucleotides are TGTGCCAGCAGCTCCCTGCTAAGCGGGAGTTTTTACAATGAGCAGTTCTTC.

V gene TRBV5-1 combines with J gene TRBJ2-3; D perhaps matches TRBD2 (5 bases). V was trimmed by 0 bases and J by 2 bases, leaving 10 bases between them. The germline gives CDR1 SGHRS, CDR2 YFSETQ. This CDR3 has 15 residues. CDR3 in amino acids: CASSLAVGVTDTQYF. Written as DNA, the CDR3 is TGCGCCAGCAGCTTGGCCGTCGGGGTCACAGATACGCAGTATTTT.

A few counts support this clonotype. The chain combines TRBV5-1 with TRBJ2-7; 8 nucleotides line up with TRBD2. The V gene end was trimmed by 4 bases and the J gene end by 4 bases; junction bases not matched to a gene: 10. This CDR3 is 15 amino acids long. The germline V gene encodes CDR1 SGHRS and CDR2 YFSETQ. CDR3 region: CASSPATSGEYEQYF. The CDR3 nucleotides read TGCGCCAGCAGCCCCGCTACTAGCGGAGAATACGAGCAGTACTTC.

This clonotype was observed a handful of times. The chain carries TRBV27 and TRBJ2-5; 7 bases are a match to TRBD1. CDR1 and CDR2 (germline): MNHEY, SMNVEV (reference sequence). After removal of 5 bases from V and 4 bases from J, the junction contained 7 bases not matched to a gene. The CDR3 length is 14 residues. The CDR3 coding sequence is TGTGCCAGCAGTCATAATCCAGGGGGAGAGACCCAGTACTTC. Residues: CASSHNPGGETQYF.

This clonotype came up a few times. The chain has TRBV28 and TRBJ2-1; 9 bases line up with TRBD2. The CDR3 runs 16 residues. Germline loops: CDR1 MDHEN, CDR2 SYDVKM. J was trimmed by 5 bases and V by 2 bases; bases with no gene match: 7. The DNA of the CDR3 is TGTGCCAGCAGTTTACAGCGCGGGAGGGTCGACAATGAGCAGTTCTTC. Residues: CASSLQRGRVDNEQFF.

This clonotype was picked up many times. The chain recombines TRBV29-1 with TRBJ2-1; 8 bases match TRBD2. CDR1 is SQVTM and CDR2 is ANQGSEA in the germline V gene. The CDR3 contains 14 residues. The ends lost 3 bases at V and 3 bases at J; junction bases unmatched: 4. DNA for the CDR3: TGCAGCGTTGAGGCGAGCGGGAGCTACAATGAGCAGTTCTTC. This encodes CSVEASGSYNEQFF.

This chain joins TRBV6-1 and TRBJ2-7; 7 positions agree with TRBD2. Losses at the gene ends were 6 bases for V and 4 bases for J; bases not matched to a gene: 15. CDR1 is MNHNS, CDR2 SASEGT, per germline. This CDR3 is built from 16 residues. In DNA, the CDR3 is TGTGCCAGCAGAGAATCTAGCGGCCCCGGGGGGTACGAGCAGTACTTC. Its translation: CASRESSGPGGYEQYF.

CDR3 in DNA: TGTGCCAGCAGCTTCATGCACACCCAAGAGACCCAGTACTTC. This translates into CASSFMHTQETQYF. The rearrangement joins TRBV7-6 to TRBJ2-5; D is uncertain. CDR1 and CDR2 from the germline V gene are SGHVS and FNYEAQ. The CDR3 has 14 amino acids. The V end was cut by 3 bases, the J end by 1 base, with 9 bases between.

The count of this clonotype is one. This chain joins TRBV11-1 and TRBJ2-2; 13 bases agree with TRBD2. This CDR3 is built from 19 residues. Losses at the gene ends were 4 bases for V and 2 bases for J; bases not matched to a gene: 10. The germline V gene encodes CDR1 SGHAT and CDR2 FQDESV (reference sequence). The CDR3 region has the DNA TGTGCCAGCAGCTATTCCTGGACTAGCGGGAGCCCAAACACCGGGGAGCTGTTTTTT. Translated, it gives CASSYSWTSGSPNTGELFF.

This clonotype was found a few times. The rearrangement links TRBV19 to TRBJ2-3; no definite D call. V lost 9 bases and J 2 bases, leaving 6 bases between the germline ends. Germline loops: CDR1 LNHDA, CDR2 SQIVND (reference sequence). The CDR3 loop spans 11 amino acids. CDR3 residues: CARMFTDTQYF. The CDR3 DNA is TGTGCCAGGATGTTCACAGATACGCAGTATTTT.

The chain employs TRBV4-1 and TRBJ2-7, with 10 bases matching TRBD2. Trimming removed 0 bases from V and 4 bases from J; junction bases left unmatched: 6. The CDR3 runs 16 residues. Germline assignment: CDR1 MGHRA and CDR2 YSYEKL. CDR3 sequence (DNA): TGCGCCAGCAGCCAAGATATGCTAGCGGGAGTATACGAGCAGTACTTC. Protein sequence: CASSQDMLAGVYEQYF.

The chain links TRBV28 to TRBJ1-1; D remains ambiguous. Per germline, CDR1 MDHEN and CDR2 SYDVKM. Trimming stripped 5 bases from V and 1 base from J, with 11 bases between. CDR3 length equals 14 residues. This CDR3 is CASSPVSENTEAFF. CDR3 in DNA: TGTGCCAGCAGTCCGGTCTCTGAGAACACTGAAGCTTTCTTT.

This clonotype was detected only a few times. The chain combines TRBV7-3 with TRBJ2-5, with 7 nucleotides matching TRBD2. V lost 5 bases to trimming and J lost 5 bases; unmatched junction nucleotides: 11. Germline V gene data show CDR1 as SGHTA and CDR2 as FQGTGA. The CDR3 runs 15 residues. DNA of the CDR3: TGTGCCAGCAGCCCGACGGGGGGAGGGATGGAGACCCAGTACTTC. It codes for CASSPTGGGMETQYF.